A single T cell receptor beta chain is shown here with its context. Its specificity is not known. The sample originates from a study of T cells expressing NK-cell markers. General study findings and limits: In a few donors, these clonotypes also led the CD3+CD56-NKG2C+ fraction. Whether expanded NKG2C+ T cell clones were HCMV-specific remained unclear.

TCRdb reprocessed the 5' RACE reads and reports one entry per CDR3 protein, with no DNA. The specimen's table records roughly 390,000 distinct CDR3 sequences. What was sequenced was blood T cells: a sorted CD56 or NKG2C T cell subset, CD4+ or CD8+ T cells, or bulk PBMC T cells (not recorded which). This clonotype was obtained from a woman aged 45-59 years in good health.

The CDR3 loop is CASSSMAGHRNTEAFF. The chain has TRBV7-9 and TRBJ1-1; TCRdb's assignment of TRBD1 cannot be checked, as there is no DNA. Germline values: CDR1 SEHNR, CDR2 FQNEAQ (reference sequence). There are 16 residues in the CDR3.